Following are 5 T cell receptor beta chains from one sample sequenced in a study of T cells after posttransplantation cyclophosphamide. Some clones are missing from TCRdb's copy, which holds only in-frame ones; the method was immunoSEQ multiplex PCR. The repertoire consists of around 66,000 clones, with around 95% occurring once and the leading ten covering about 3.1%. Sequences were obtained from PBMCs. Receptors were obtained from a woman aged 25 to 39 in good health and a related stem cell transplant donor.

This chain uses TRBV4-1 with TRBJ2-5, with 9 positions matching TRBD2. Germline V gene data show CDR1 as MGHRA and CDR2 as YSYEKL. This CDR3 has 16 amino acids. V lost 1 base and J lost 5; bases outside the gene matches: 8. The CDR3 loop reads CASSQGASGVRETQYF. The CDR3 DNA follows: TGCGCCAGCAGCCAAGGGGCTAGCGGGGTAAGGGAGACCCAGTACTTC.

The chain recombines TRBV19 with TRBJ1-6; unclear D gene. Germline V CDR1 and CDR2: LNHDA, SQIVND (reference sequence). There are 14 residues in the CDR3. Trimming removed 7 bases at V and 1 base at J, with 8 bases between. CDR3 in amino acids: CASTELSYNSPLHF. CDR3 sequence (DNA): TGTGCCAGTACAGAGTTATCCTATAATTCACCCCTCCACTTT.

V and J are TRBV7-2 and TRBJ2-1; 9 nucleotides match TRBD2. The germline CDR1 and CDR2 sequences are SGHTA and FQGNSA. This CDR3 is 17 amino acids long. With V trimmed by 1 base and J by 8 bases, 12 bases remained unmatched. The CDR3 spells CASSLDSAGGLIYEQFF. The DNA for the CDR3 is TGTGCCAGCAGCTTAGATTCCGCGGGGGGGCTTATCTATGAGCAGTTCTTC.

This clone came up once. The chain recombines TRBV29-1 with TRBJ2-5; no clear D. The length of the CDR3 is 11 residues. Per germline, CDR1 SQVTM and CDR2 ANQGSEA. V dropped 2 bases and J dropped 5 bases, with 6 bases sitting between them. The chain's CDR3 is CSVELLETQYF. The DNA of the CDR3 is TGCAGCGTTGAATTATTGGAGACCCAGTACTTC.

This chain joins TRBV18 and TRBJ1-5, with unresolved D. Germline values: CDR1 KGHSH, CDR2 LQKENI. Trimming stripped 2 bases from V and 4 bases from J, with 6 bases between. CDR3 size: 13 residues. As DNA, the CDR3 is TGTGCCAGCTCACCAGGAGAGAATCAGCCCCAGCATTTT. This translates into CASSPGENQPQHF.